This T cell receptor (beta chain) was observed in a study of OX40 agonist ivuxolimab in advanced cancers. Study overall: Treatment received earlier with anti-PD-1, anti-PD-L1 or anti-CTLA-4 agents was allowed, and roughly 40% had some.

TCRdb keeps only in-frame clones here, not all; method: immunoSEQ multiplex PCR. The data hold 71,000 or so clones, with roughly nine tenths observed a single time. In germline, CDR1 is SGHDT, CDR2 YYEEEE. The CDR3 length is 16 residues. V was clipped by 5 bases and J by 9 bases; unmatched bases: 11. General study findings and limits: Averaging showed that CD8+ T cells had more expanded clones than CD4+ did.

This clone appeared a few times. Its matching antigen is unknown. The chain joins TRBV5-6 to TRBJ2-1; 13 bases are shared with TRBD2. The material sequenced was CD4+ or CD8+ T cells sorted from blood, taken in a trial of the OX40 agonist ivuxolimab. The source of this sequence is an adult with an advanced solid tumor such as melanoma, head and neck, liver or kidney cancer. CDR3 nucleotides: TGTGCCAGCAGTTTGACTAGCGGGAGGATCGTTGCTGAGCAGTTCTTC. This translates into CASSLTSGRIVAEQFF.